These 5 T cell receptor beta chains were all obtained from the same sample, sequenced in a study of cytomegalovirus exposure and HLA in healthy donors. PCR amplification relied on 60 Vbeta primers (plus 13 Jbeta primers). TCRdb's copy holds only in-frame clones and misses some; the assay was immunoSEQ multiplex PCR. The table lists some 150,000 clones, with approximately 2.4% in the top ten. Sequenced: PBMCs. The receptor source for this set is a man in his forties in good health and CMV-seronegative.

The V and J genes are TRBV2 and TRBJ1-6; perhaps TRBD1 as D (5 bases). This CDR3 has 14 amino acids. With 8 bases removed from V and 6 bases from J, the gap between germline ends came to 14 bases. Germline V gives CDR1 SNHLY, CDR2 FYNNEI. DNA for the CDR3: TGTGCCAGCCAAACCGGGACTTCTAATTCACCCCTCCACTTT. Protein: CASQTGTSNSPLHF.

V usage is TRBV27 and J usage is TRBJ1-4; possibly TRBD1 for D (5 bases). V gave up 6 bases and J gave up 4 bases, with 12 bases separating them. Germline values: CDR1 MNHEY, CDR2 SMNVEV (reference sequence). CDR3 size: 14 residues. The CDR3 loop is CASRKAGLNEKLFF. For the CDR3, the DNA is TGTGCCAGCAGAAAAGCGGGACTTAATGAAAAACTGTTTTTT. The full variable domain, rest sourced from reference TRBV27 and TRBJ1-4, is EAQVTQNPRYLITVTGKKLTVTCSQNMNHEYMSWYRQDPGLGLRQIYYSMNVEVTDKGDVPEGYKVSRKEKRNFPLILESPSPNQTSLYFCASRKAGLNEKLFFGSGTQLSVL.

The chain uses TRBV28 and TRBJ1-6; D is uncertain. The CDR3 is 13 amino acids. The ends were cut back, 6 bases at V and 9 bases at J, with 12 bases in the middle. CDR1 is MDHEN, CDR2 SYDVKM, per germline. The CDR3 loop reads CASRSVGRSPLHF. The CDR3 DNA reads TGTGCCAGCAGATCCGTGGGCCGTTCACCCCTCCACTTT.

The J gene is TRBJ2-7, the V gene TRBV7-7, with TRBD2 as a possible D gene (6 bases). From germline, CDR1 is SSHAT and CDR2 FNYEAQ (reference sequence). Between the trimmed V and J ends, which lost 0 bases and 2 bases, there was a span of 11 bases. CDR3 length equals 15 residues. CDR3 coding DNA: TGTGCCAGCAGCTTAGCCCCAGGAGGGGCCTACGAGCAGTACTTC. This translates into CASSLAPGGAYEQYF.

The V gene is TRBV7-9, the J gene TRBJ1-2; D ambiguous. With 5 bases removed from V and 2 bases from J, the gap between germline ends came to 6 bases. Germline V gene data show CDR1 as SEHNR and CDR2 as FQNEAQ (reference sequence). The length of the CDR3 is 12 residues. CDR3 DNA sequence: TGTGCCAGCAGCCTGGAGAACTATGGCTACACCTTC. It is translated as CASSLENYGYTF.